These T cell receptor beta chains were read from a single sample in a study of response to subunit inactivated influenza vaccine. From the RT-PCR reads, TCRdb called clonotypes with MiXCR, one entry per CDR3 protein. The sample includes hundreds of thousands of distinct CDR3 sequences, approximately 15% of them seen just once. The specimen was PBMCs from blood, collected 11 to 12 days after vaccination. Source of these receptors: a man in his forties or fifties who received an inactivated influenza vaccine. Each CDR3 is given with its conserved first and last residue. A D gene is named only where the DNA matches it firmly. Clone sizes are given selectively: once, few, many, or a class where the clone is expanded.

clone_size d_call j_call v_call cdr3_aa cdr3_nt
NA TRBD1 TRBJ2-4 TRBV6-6 CATRTGRHIQYF TGTGCCACCAGGACAGGGAGGCACATTCAGTACTTC
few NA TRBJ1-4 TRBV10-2 CASSEVAVNEKLFF TGCGCCAGCAGTGAAGTGGCAGTTAATGAAAAACTGTTTTTT
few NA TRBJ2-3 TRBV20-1 CSASLGMGTDTQYF TGCAGTGCTTCCTTGGGGATGGGCACAGATACGCAGTATTTT
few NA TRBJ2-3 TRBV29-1 CSVDGDSEILFSTDTQYF TGCAGCGTTGACGGAGACAGCGAGATACTTTTTAGCACAGATACGCAGTATTTT
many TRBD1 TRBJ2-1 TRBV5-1 CASSLVPGGKNEQFF TGCGCCAGCAGCTTGGTTCCAGGGGGAAAAAATGAGCAGTTCTTC
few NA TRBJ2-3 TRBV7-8 CASSLLARPDTQYF TGTGCCAGCAGCCTCCTGGCTAGGCCAGATACGCAGTATTTT
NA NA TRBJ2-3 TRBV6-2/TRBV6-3 CASSYGLLGGTDTQYF TGTGCCAGCAGTTACGGACTCCTTGGGGGCACAGATACGCAGTATTTT
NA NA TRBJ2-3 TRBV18 CASSTGRDFGDTQYF TGTGCCAGCTCAACAGGAAGGGATTTCGGCGATACGCAGTATTTT
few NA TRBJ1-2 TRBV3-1 CASSQVPGASYGYTF TGTGCCAGCAGCCAAGTGCCGGGGGCGAGTTATGGCTACACCTTC
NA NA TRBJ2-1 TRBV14 CASSNRVEYYNEQFF TGTGCCAGCAGCAACCGCGTGGAGTATTACAATGAGCAGTTCTTC
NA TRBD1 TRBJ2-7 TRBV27 CASSSTPGQGKNEQYF TGTGCCAGCAGTTCTACACCGGGACAGGGTAAGAACGAGCAGTACTTC
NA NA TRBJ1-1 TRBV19 CASKDSHTEAFF TGTGCCAGTAAGGACAGCCACACTGAAGCTTTCTTT
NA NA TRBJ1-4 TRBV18 CASSPRIRVTTPNEKLFF TGTGCCAGCTCACCACGCATAAGGGTTACAACGCCTAATGAAAAACTGTTTTTT
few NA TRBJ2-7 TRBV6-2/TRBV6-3 CASKGPHSATEQYF TGTGCCAGCAAAGGCCCCCACTCGGCTACCGAGCAGTACTTC
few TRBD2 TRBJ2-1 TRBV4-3 CASSPRTSGREVGANNEQFF TGCGCCAGCAGCCCTAGGACTAGCGGGAGAGAAGTGGGTGCTAACAATGAGCAGTTCTTC
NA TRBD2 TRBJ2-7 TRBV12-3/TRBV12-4 CASSPPGLAGGNLYEQYF TGTGCCAGCAGTCCGCCGGGACTAGCGGGAGGAAATCTCTACGAGCAGTACTTC
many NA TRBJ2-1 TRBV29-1 CSVELTYNEQFF TGCAGCGTTGAGCTCACATACAATGAGCAGTTCTTC
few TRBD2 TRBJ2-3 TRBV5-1 CASRAGVSGDTQYF TGCGCCAGCAGAGCGGGAGTATCAGGAGATACGCAGTATTTT